The clone carrying this T cell receptor beta chain was seen a few times. It was with 60 Vbeta and 13 Jbeta primers that the PCR ran. The assay was immunoSEQ multiplex PCR, and TCRdb's table has in-frame clones only and misses some. Of around 150,000 clones listed, 82% are singletons. With V trimmed by 1 base and J by 7 bases, 5 bases remained unmatched. The germline gives CDR1 SGHVS, CDR2 FQNEAQ. This CDR3 spans 16 amino acids. The entry originates in a study of cytomegalovirus exposure and HLA in healthy donors. This chain links TRBV7-8 with TRBJ1-6; 9 nucleotides line up with TRBD1. The specimen was PBMCs. This TCR was recovered from a woman in her fifties or sixties in good health and CMV-seropositive. The CDR3 sequence: CASSLEGDRANSPLHF. CDR3 DNA sequence: TGTGCCAGCAGCTTAGAAGGGGACAGGGCCAATTCACCCCTCCACTTT.